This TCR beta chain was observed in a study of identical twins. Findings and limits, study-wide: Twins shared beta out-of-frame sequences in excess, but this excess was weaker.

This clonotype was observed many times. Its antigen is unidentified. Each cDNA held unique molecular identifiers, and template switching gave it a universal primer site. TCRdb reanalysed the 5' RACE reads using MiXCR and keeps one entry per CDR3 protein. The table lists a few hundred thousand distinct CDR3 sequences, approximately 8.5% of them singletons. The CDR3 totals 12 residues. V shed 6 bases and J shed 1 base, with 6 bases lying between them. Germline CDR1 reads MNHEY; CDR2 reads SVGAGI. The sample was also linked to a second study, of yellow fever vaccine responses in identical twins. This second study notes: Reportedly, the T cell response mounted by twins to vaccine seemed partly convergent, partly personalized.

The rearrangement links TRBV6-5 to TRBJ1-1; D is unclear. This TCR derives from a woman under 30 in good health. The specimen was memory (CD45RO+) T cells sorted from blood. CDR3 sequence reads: CASRNPNTEAFF. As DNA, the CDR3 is TGTGCCAGCAGAAACCCGAACACTGAAGCTTTCTTT.